Listed here are 29 T cell receptor beta chains from one sample, sequenced in a study of blood T cell repertoires in COVID-19. Sequencing was performed with immunoSEQ multiplex PCR; in TCRdb, only in-frame clones are kept and a portion is missing. The table includes approximately 240,000 clones, 87% detected once. Sequenced: PBMCs or T cells enriched from blood (not recorded which). Receptor source: a woman aged 25 to 39 with acute COVID-19.

This clone has a single count. The CDR3 sequence is CASSPVLQKETQYF. In nucleotides, the CDR3 is TGTGCCAGCTCACCCGTACTTCAAAAAGAGACCCAGTACTTC. The rearrangement links TRBV18 to TRBJ2-5, with D uncertain. The CDR3 length is 14 residues. Germline V CDR1 and CDR2: KGHSH, LQKENI. The V end was cut by 3 bases, the J end by 3 bases, with 11 bases between.

The CDR3 DNA reads TGTGCCAGCAGCTTAGGCTTTTTAGCGGATGCTACCCGTTCCTACGAGCAGTACTTC. Protein sequence: CASSLGFLADATRSYEQYF. The rearrangement joins TRBV7-9 to TRBJ2-7; D possibly corresponds to TRBD2 (6 bases). This CDR3 has 19 amino acids. V shed 1 base and J shed 1 base, with 23 bases lying between them. Germline CDR1 SEHNR, CDR2 FQNEAQ (reference sequence).

This clone occurred a few times. J is TRBJ2-1 and V is TRBV19, with D tentatively TRBD2 (6 bases). CDR1 and CDR2 from the germline V gene are LNHDA and SQIVND (reference sequence). V lost 4 bases to trimming and J lost 7 bases, with 17 bases between them. The CDR3 runs to 15 residues. As DNA, the CDR3 is TGTGCCAGTAGTAATAGCGCGGGATTCTGGAATGAGCAGTTCTTC. It is translated as CASSNSAGFWNEQFF.

This sequence joins TRBV28 and TRBJ2-7, with D uncertain. There are 13 residues in the CDR3. Trimming removed 3 bases at V and 2 bases at J, with 8 bases between. In germline, CDR1 is MDHEN, CDR2 SYDVKM. The CDR3 here is CASSFSYTYEQYF. In nucleotides, the CDR3 is TGTGCCAGCAGTTTTAGTTATACCTACGAGCAGTACTTC.

The chain couples TRBV24-1 to TRBJ2-1; D unclear. The CDR3 has 17 residues. Germline CDR1 is KGHDR and CDR2 is SFDVKD. The V end lost 3 bases, the J end lost 0 bases, and 14 bases lay between the germline ends. CDR3 sequence reads: CATSDPTVFGSYNEQFF. As DNA, the CDR3 is TGTGCCACCAGTGATCCCACGGTCTTCGGCTCCTACAATGAGCAGTTCTTC.

The gene calls are TRBV2 and TRBJ2-6; 11 bases agree with TRBD1. The germline gives CDR1 SNHLY, CDR2 FYNNEI. Trimming at V came to 3 bases and at J to 2 bases, leaving 6 bases not matched to a gene. The length of the CDR3 is 18 residues. This CDR3 reads CASSEFGQGAAGANVLTF. DNA of the CDR3: TGTGCCAGCAGTGAGTTTGGACAGGGGGCGGCTGGGGCCAACGTCCTGACTTTC.

J is TRBJ1-1 and V is TRBV11-2; D perhaps matches TRBD1 (6 bases). The V end was cut by 7 bases, the J end by 5 bases, with 17 bases between. The CDR3 spans 14 residues. Germline CDR1 SGHAT, CDR2 FQNNGV. The CDR3 nucleotides are TGTGCCAGCACCCAATTTCAGGGGAGTACTGAAGCTTTCTTT. Protein: CASTQFQGSTEAFF.

The chain's CDR3 is CSVIQGNTGELFF. CDR3 nucleotides: TGCAGCGTGATCCAGGGGAACACCGGGGAGCTGTTTTTT. This chain connects TRBV29-1 to TRBJ2-2, with D possibly TRBD1 on 5 matching bases. Germline V gene sequence: CDR1 SQVTM, CDR2 ANQGSEA. The CDR3 is made up of 13 amino acids. Trimming left V 6 bases short and J 1 base short, with 9 bases between.

The chain has TRBV28 and TRBJ1-2; maybe TRBD1 (5 bases). This CDR3 has 14 amino acids. The germline gives CDR1 MDHEN, CDR2 SYDVKM. Deletions cut 3 bases from V and 2 bases from J, with 10 bases between. This CDR3 is CASSFGGENYGYTF. Here the CDR3 DNA reads TGTGCCAGCAGTTTTGGGGGGGAGAACTATGGCTACACCTTC.

The sample holds one count of this clone. The chain recombines TRBV3-1 (or the pseudogene TRBV3-2) with TRBJ2-5; tentatively, D is TRBD2 (6 bases). CDR1 and CDR2 (germline): LGHDT, YNNKEL (reference sequence). Between the trimmed V and J ends, which lost 2 bases and 7 bases, there was a span of 17 bases. The CDR3 spans 15 residues. The CDR3 DNA reads TGTGCCAGCAGCCAATTACTAGCAGGCCAGGGGACCCAGTACTTC. This codes for CASSQLLAGQGTQYF.

The chain carries TRBV19 and TRBJ1-5; D is unresolved. Germline V gene sequence: CDR1 LNHDA, CDR2 SQIVND (reference sequence). The CDR3 consists of 12 residues. Trimming pared 4 bases from V and 7 bases from J, leaving 8 bases between. The CDR3 loop reads CASSRGMQPQHF. DNA of the CDR3: TGTGCCAGTAGTAGAGGGATGCAGCCCCAGCATTTT.

This clone was detected only once. The chain joins TRBV6-2 or TRBV6-3 to TRBJ1-2, with 7 bases that match TRBD1. From germline, CDR1 is MNHEY and CDR2 SVGEGT. CDR3 length equals 12 residues. With V trimmed by 5 bases and J by 8 bases, 5 bases remained unmatched. The CDR3 region is CASSQGQVGYTF. Written as DNA, the CDR3 is TGTGCCAGCAGTCAAGGACAGGTGGGCTACACCTTC.

This clone was observed once. The chain carries TRBV12-3 or TRBV12-4 and TRBJ2-3, with D possibly matching TRBD2 (5 bases). This CDR3 contains 13 residues. Trimming removed 0 bases from V and 4 bases from J, with 5 bases in between. CDR3 region: CASSLAGADTQYF. CDR3 coding DNA: TGTGCCAGCAGTTTAGCGGGAGCAGATACGCAGTATTTT.

This sequence joins TRBV23-1 and TRBJ2-1; 8 bases match TRBD2. TRBV23-1 is an ORF for which the function is uncertain. This CDR3 is built from 15 residues. The V segment lost 8 bases and the J segment 0 bases; nucleotides outside the gene matches: 6. The CDR3 here is CASCPAGDSYNEQFF. The DNA for the CDR3 is TGCGCCAGCTGCCCAGCGGGGGACTCCTACAATGAGCAGTTCTTC.

V usage is TRBV6-4 and J usage is TRBJ1-6, with D possibly matching TRBD1 (5 bases). Trimming took off 4 bases at V and 5 bases at J, with 6 bases between the two ends. CDR1 is MRHNA and CDR2 is SNTAGT in the germline V gene. The CDR3 consists of 13 residues. The CDR3 reads CASSAGDNSPLHF. CDR3 DNA: TGTGCCAGCAGTGCGGGGGATAATTCACCCCTCCACTTT.

The chain combines TRBV10-3 with TRBJ2-2; D possibly corresponds to TRBD1 (5 bases). Looked up from germline, CDR1 is ENHRY and CDR2 is SYGVKD. V was pared by 6 bases and J by 6 bases, with 8 bases between. The CDR3 extends over 12 amino acids. CDR3 protein: CAIRGVPGELFF. CDR3 sequence (DNA): TGTGCCATCAGAGGGGTACCCGGGGAGCTGTTTTTT.

The chain combines TRBV5-1 with TRBJ2-1, with 9 bases fitting TRBD2. Per germline, CDR1 SGHRS and CDR2 YFSETQ. J was trimmed by 7 bases and V by 2 bases; bases with no gene match: 13. CDR3 length equals 17 residues. The CDR3 coding sequence is TGCGCCAGCAGCTTAACAACCGGGACTAGCTTGGGTAATGAGCAGTTCTTC. It encodes CASSLTTGTSLGNEQFF.

J is TRBJ1-5 and V is TRBV27; 7 bases fit TRBD1. This CDR3 contains 14 residues. V shed 5 bases and J 6 bases; nucleotides not matched to a gene: 7. CDR1 and CDR2 (germline): MNHEY, SMNVEV (reference sequence). CDR3 loop: CASSGYRGGQPQHF. The CDR3 nucleotides read TGTGCCAGCAGTGGATACAGGGGTGGTCAGCCCCAGCATTTT.

V is TRBV7-2 and J is TRBJ2-7; 9 nucleotides line up with TRBD2. The germline V gene has CDR1 SGHTA and CDR2 FQGNSA. Trimming removed 2 bases from V and 5 bases from J; junction bases left unmatched: 13. This CDR3 region has 17 residues. CDR3: CASSLSISGSLGNEQYF. The CDR3 DNA reads TGTGCCAGCAGCTTAAGTATTAGCGGGAGCCTCGGGAACGAGCAGTACTTC.

This chain links TRBV3-1 (or the pseudogene TRBV3-2) with TRBJ2-1; D may be TRBD2 (6 bases). The CDR3 extends over 12 amino acids. CDR1 and CDR2 from the germline V gene are LGHDT and YNNKEL (reference sequence). The V gene lost 4 bases and the J gene lost 7 bases, with 8 bases spanning the gap. CDR3 DNA sequence: TGTGCCAGCAGCCGGAGGGCGAATGAGCAGTTCTTC. Protein: CASSRRANEQFF.

This chain uses TRBV3-1 (or the pseudogene TRBV3-2) with TRBJ1-2, with 10 bases aligning to TRBD1. Germline CDR1 reads LGHDT; CDR2 reads YNNKEL (reference sequence). CDR3 length: 14 amino acids. V shed 3 bases and J 6 bases; nucleotides not matched to a gene: 4. DNA of the CDR3: TGTGCCAGCAGCCATTGGGACAGGGGAGATGGCTACACCTTC. Its translation: CASSHWDRGDGYTF.

DNA for the CDR3: TGCGCCAGCAACCCTAGTCTGGCGGGGGGGAACAATGAGCAGTTCTTC. It codes for CASNPSLAGGNNEQFF. The V call is TRBV5-1, the J call TRBJ2-1; 9 nucleotides align to TRBD2. CDR1 and CDR2 from the germline V gene are SGHRS and YFSETQ. The CDR3 sequence is 16 residues long. V trimming: 6 bases; J trimming: 5 bases; junction bases outside the gene matches: 12.

This clone appeared a single time. The rearrangement uses TRBV21-1 and TRBJ2-7; the DNA was not used to check the table's D call, TRBD1. TRBV21-1 is a listed pseudogene. This CDR3 contains 15 residues. CDR3 sequence reads: CASSTLGGTGYEQYF. Here the CDR3 DNA reads TGTGCCAGCAGCACGCTAGGCGGGACAGGCTACGAGCAGTACTTC.

The table lists this clone with a count of one. V is TRBV19 and J is TRBJ2-1; 9 bases are a match to TRBD2. V gave up 6 bases and J gave up 3 bases; unmatched junction bases: 0. The CDR3 sequence is 13 residues long. The V gene's germline CDR1 is LNHDA and CDR2 SQIVND (reference sequence). CDR3 nucleotides: TGTGCCAGTAGGACTAGCGGCTACAATGAGCAGTTCTTC. Protein sequence: CASRTSGYNEQFF.

The chain joins TRBV12-3 or TRBV12-4 to TRBJ2-3, with D hard to call. Trimming removed 4 bases at V and 0 bases at J, with 2 bases between. The CDR3 runs to 12 residues. As DNA, the CDR3 is TGTGCCAGCAGTTCTAGCACAGATACGCAGTATTTT. As protein: CASSSSTDTQYF.

This clone was counted at least ten times. The gene calls are TRBV5-1 and TRBJ2-7; TRBD1 matches at 7 bases. The CDR3 is made up of 13 amino acids. Germline CDR1 SGHRS, CDR2 YFSETQ. Trimming took 3 bases from V and 7 from J; bases not matched to a gene: 7. DNA of the CDR3: TGCGCCAGCAGCTCCAACCTACAGGGGGAGCAGTACTTC. Translated, it gives CASSSNLQGEQYF. Using reference TRBV5-1 and TRBJ2-7 for the parts outside the CDR3, the full variable domain is KAGVTQTPRYLIKTRGQQVTLSCSPISGHRSVSWYQQTPGQGLQFLFEYFSETQRNKGNFPGRFSGRQFSNSRSEMNVSTLELGDSALYLCASSSNLQGEQYFGPGTRLTVT.

This rearrangement joins TRBV15 to TRBJ2-7; a weak D match, TRBD1 (6 bases). The V end was cut by 8 bases, the J end by 1 base, with 9 bases between. From germline, CDR1 is LNHNV and CDR2 YYDKDF (reference sequence). This CDR3 is built from 12 residues. The CDR3 nucleotides read TGTGCCACCCGGGACACTTCCTACGAGCAGTACTTC. Residues: CATRDTSYEQYF.

The chain is built from TRBV5-1 and TRBJ2-1, with D possibly matching TRBD1 (5 bases). CDR1 and CDR2 from the germline V gene are SGHRS and YFSETQ. Trimming stripped 4 bases from V and 4 bases from J, with 15 bases between. CDR3 length: 15 amino acids. The CDR3 nucleotides read TGCGCCAGCAGCCCGAGTGGGGCGGCATACAATGAGCAGTTCTTC. Translating it yields CASSPSGAAYNEQFF.

This clone was seen just once. This chain uses TRBV7-8 with TRBJ1-2, with D maybe TRBD1 (5 bases). V was clipped by 5 bases and J by 4 bases, with 11 bases between them. The germline V gene has CDR1 SGHVS and CDR2 FQNEAQ. This CDR3 has 13 amino acids. The CDR3 loop is CASSEQVSYGYTF. CDR3 DNA: TGTGCCAGCAGCGAACAGGTCTCCTATGGCTACACCTTC.